Here is one TCR beta chain with its context. The CDR3 extends over 16 amino acids. V was pared by 4 bases and J by 3 bases, with 6 bases of the junction left unmatched. CDR1 SGHDT and CDR2 YYEEEE come from the germline V gene. The data belong to a study of blood T cell repertoires in COVID-19. Whole-study context: Sites in the United States, Italy and Spain provided acute and convalescent COVID-19 samples. Sample material is recorded as cDNA or gDNA derived from T cells, B-cell-depleted T cells, or PBMCs.

Per the original data handling: Nucleated cell number was recorded as an estimate derived from reference gene primer amplification. Produced via immunoSEQ multiplex PCR; TCRdb's table is partial and in-frame only. V and J calls and clone size are copied from that table; D and trimming were computed from the DNA. The repertoire includes over 120,000 clones, 80% to 90% of them detected once, and roughly 10% sits in the top ten. Sequencing was done on a sample of peripheral blood. The source is a man aged 60 to 69 with active or convalescent COVID-19. The V and J genes are TRBV5-6 and TRBJ2-1; 11 nucleotides match TRBD2. The CDR3 here is CASSRYSGRDYNEQFF. For the CDR3, the DNA is TGTGCCAGCAGCAGGTATAGCGGGAGGGACTACAATGAGCAGTTCTTC.